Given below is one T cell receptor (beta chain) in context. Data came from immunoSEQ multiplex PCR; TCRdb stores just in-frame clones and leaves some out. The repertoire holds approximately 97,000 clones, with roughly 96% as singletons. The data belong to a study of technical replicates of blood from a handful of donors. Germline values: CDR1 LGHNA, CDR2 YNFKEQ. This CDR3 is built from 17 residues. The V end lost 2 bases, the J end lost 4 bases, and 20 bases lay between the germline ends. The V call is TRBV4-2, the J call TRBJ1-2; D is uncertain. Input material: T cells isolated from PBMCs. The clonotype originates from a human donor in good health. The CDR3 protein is CASSQLDLATHAYGYTF. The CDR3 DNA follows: TGTGCCAGCAGCCAATTGGACTTGGCCACACACGCCTATGGCTACACCTTC.